Below are 29 T cell receptor beta chains sequenced from a single sample in a study of T cell changes during pregnancy in multiple sclerosis. Libraries were prepared by immunoSEQ multiplex PCR; TCRdb keeps only in-frame clonotypes and omits some of them. The sample shows about 97,000 clones, around nine tenths of them seen only once. The sequenced sample was peripheral blood, obtained in the second trimester of pregnancy. These receptor sequences come from a female donor in good health, enrolled as a control in a pregnancy study.

This rearrangement joins TRBV5-5 to TRBJ1-6, with TRBD1 matching over 7 bases. This CDR3 has 13 amino acids. Unmatched junction bases numbered 7, after V lost 9 bases and J lost 7 bases. Germline CDR1 and CDR2: SGHKS and YYEKEE (reference sequence). The CDR3 DNA reads as TGTGCCACACAGCGACAGGGAAATTCACCCCTCCACTTT. Amino acid sequence: CATQRQGNSPLHF.

This clone was found a few times. The rearrangement joins TRBV11-2 to TRBJ1-1; TRBD1 aligns across 8 bases. The CDR3 length is 16 residues. Germline V gene data show CDR1 as SGHAT and CDR2 as FQNNGV. V shed 1 base, J shed 6 bases, and the junction held 10 bases outside the gene matches. The DNA of the CDR3 is TGTGCCAGCAGCTTAGGGCGACAGGGGAAGGTGGCTGAAGCTTTCTTT. It specifies CASSLGRQGKVAEAFF.

This chain joins TRBV6-6 and TRBJ1-1; 7 positions agree with TRBD1. V shed 6 bases and J 5 bases; nucleotides not matched to a gene: 12. CDR1 and CDR2 from the germline V gene are MNHNY and SVGAGI (reference sequence). The CDR3 spans 15 residues. The DNA for the CDR3 is TGTGCCAGCAGCACTATTGACAGGGCGGGAACTGAAGCTTTCTTT. Protein product: CASSTIDRAGTEAFF.

Only one count was recorded for this clone. This chain joins TRBV27 and TRBJ2-7; TRBD1 matches at 7 bases. The CDR3 spans 12 residues. The J segment lost 0 bases and the V segment lost 10 bases, leaving 3 bases of the junction unmatched. Germline V gene data show CDR1 as MNHEY and CDR2 as SMNVEV (reference sequence). The CDR3, as DNA: TGTGCCACCAGGGGGAGCTCCTACGAGCAGTACTTC. This translates into CATRGSSYEQYF.

This chain connects TRBV28 to TRBJ2-1, with 7 bases fitting TRBD1. This CDR3 has 15 residues. Trimming removed 5 bases from V and 0 bases from J; junction bases left unmatched: 4. Germline assignment: CDR1 MDHEN and CDR2 SYDVKM. The CDR3 DNA follows: TGTGCCAGCAGTCCGTCAGGGGGCTCCTACAATGAGCAGTTCTTC. This translates into CASSPSGGSYNEQFF.

This chain connects TRBV18 to TRBJ1-2, with D possibly TRBD1 on 5 matching bases. This CDR3 spans 14 amino acids. The V gene's germline CDR1 is KGHSH and CDR2 LQKENI. Trimming shortened V by 3 bases and J by 3 bases, and 11 bases separated the two germline ends. The CDR3: CASSPQGSDYGYTF. DNA of the CDR3: TGTGCCAGCTCACCCCAGGGTTCGGACTATGGCTACACCTTC.

This clone has a single count. The chain has TRBV15 and TRBJ1-5, with a weak D call TRBD1 (6 bases). The CDR3 spans 16 residues. V was clipped by 0 bases and J by 7 bases, with 16 bases between them. Germline CDR1 and CDR2: LNHNV and YYDKDF (reference sequence). The CDR3 is CATSREGGRVDQPQHF. Written as DNA, the CDR3 is TGTGCCACCAGCAGAGAGGGGGGGCGCGTAGACCAGCCCCAGCATTTT. Looking up the rest from reference TRBV15 and TRBJ1-5 gives the full variable domain: DAMVIQNPRYQVTQFGKPVTLSCSQTLNHNVMYWYQQKSSQAPKLLFHYYDKDFNNEADTPDNFQSRRPNTSFCFLDIRSPGLGDTAMYLCATSREGGRVDQPQHFGDGTRLSIL.

The table lists this clone with a few counts. This chain links TRBV7-9 with TRBJ2-7, with 8 bases lining up with TRBD2. Germline V gene lookup returns CDR1 SEHNR and CDR2 FQNEAQ (reference sequence). The CDR3 is made up of 15 amino acids. V lost 2 bases to trimming and J lost 0 bases; unmatched junction nucleotides: 3. CDR3 DNA: TGTGCCAGCAGCTTATGGGCGGGAGGCTCCTACGAGCAGTACTTC. Amino acid sequence: CASSLWAGGSYEQYF.

The gene calls are TRBV27 and TRBJ2-3, with 8 bases fitting TRBD2. The germline gives CDR1 MNHEY, CDR2 SMNVEV (reference sequence). Unmatched junction bases numbered 13, after V lost 5 bases and J lost 6 bases. The CDR3 loop spans 16 amino acids. CDR3 nucleotides: TGTGCCAGCAGTCTTAGCGGGGCGGGGAACAGGGATACGCAGTATTTT. Translated, it gives CASSLSGAGNRDTQYF.

This clone was seen a single time. J is TRBJ2-7 and V is TRBV29-1; no clear D. Germline loops: CDR1 SQVTM, CDR2 ANQGSEA. The CDR3 has 13 residues. V gave up 3 bases and J gave up 3 bases, with 12 bases separating them. CDR3 protein: CSVDGQRIYEQYF. The CDR3 coding sequence is TGCAGCGTTGATGGCCAGCGTATCTACGAGCAGTACTTC.

The rearrangement joins TRBV7-9 to TRBJ2-1; no clear D. Germline V lookup: CDR1 SEHNR, CDR2 FQNEAQ (reference sequence). Trimming cost V 2 bases and J 8 bases, with 16 bases left between them. CDR3 length: 15 amino acids. Here the CDR3 reads CASSLTSVTRDEQFF. The CDR3 coding sequence is TGTGCCAGCAGCTTAACAAGCGTGACTCGAGATGAGCAGTTCTTC. Combining the CDR3 with reference TRBV7-9 and TRBJ2-1 gives the whole variable domain DTGVSQNPRHKITKRGQNVTFRCDPISEHNRLYWYRQTLGQGPEFLTYFQNEAQLEKSRLLSDRFSAERPKGSFSTLEIQRTEQGDSAMYLCASSLTSVTRDEQFFGPGTRLTVL.

This clone appeared a single time. The V gene is TRBV6-4, the J gene TRBJ1-1; 7 bases align to TRBD1. The germline V gene has CDR1 MRHNA and CDR2 SNTAGT. Germline trimming cut 6 bases from V and 0 bases from J; bases unmatched to any gene: 4. This CDR3 is 14 amino acids long. The CDR3 DNA reads as TGTGCCAGCAGAGTAGACAGGGTGAACACTGAAGCTTTCTTT. This encodes CASRVDRVNTEAFF.

The CDR3 region has the DNA TGCGCCAGCAGTCCGGACAGCCTGAACAATCAGCCCCAGCATTTT. This codes for CASSPDSLNNQPQHF. The chain carries TRBV10-2 and TRBJ1-5; a possible D gene is TRBD1 (6 bases). Germline values: CDR1 WSHSY, CDR2 SAAADI. The CDR3 contains 15 residues. Between the trimmed V and J ends, which lost 5 bases and 3 bases, there was a span of 14 bases.

The chain combines TRBV6-1 with TRBJ1-2; 8 positions agree with TRBD1. This CDR3 has 14 amino acids. The V gene's germline CDR1 is MNHNS and CDR2 SASEGT. V shed 8 bases and J 4 bases; nucleotides not matched to a gene: 9. CDR3 amino acids: CASGIGQGSYGYTF. The CDR3 DNA sequence: TGTGCCAGCGGTATTGGACAGGGAAGCTATGGCTACACCTTC.

The chain uses TRBV18 and TRBJ2-5, with 7 bases that match TRBD1. The CDR3 has 14 amino acids. Germline V gene data show CDR1 as KGHSH and CDR2 as LQKENI. Germline trimming cut 4 bases from V and 7 bases from J; bases unmatched to any gene: 9. The CDR3 loop reads CASSQGAQSGTQYF. CDR3 bases: TGTGCCAGCTCACAGGGGGCCCAAAGTGGGACCCAGTACTTC.

This rearrangement joins TRBV9 to TRBJ2-1; tentatively, D is TRBD2 (6 bases). The CDR3 runs to 15 residues. CDR1 and CDR2 (germline): SGDLS, YYNGEE. Trimming took off 3 bases at V and 6 bases at J, with 16 bases between the two ends. The CDR3 reads CASSGGTSLGNEQFF. The CDR3 region has the DNA TGTGCCAGCAGCGGAGGGACTTCCTTGGGCAATGAGCAGTTCTTC.

This chain uses TRBV18 with TRBJ2-7; TRBD1 agrees at 7 bases. Germline V gene lookup returns CDR1 KGHSH and CDR2 LQKENI. The CDR3 has 14 amino acids. V was pared by 3 bases and J by 4 bases, with 6 bases of the junction left unmatched. The CDR3 bases are TGTGCCAGCTCACCGGGACAGCTATCTTACGAGCAGTACTTC. It specifies CASSPGQLSYEQYF.

The chain carries TRBV2 and TRBJ1-5; the D gene is possibly TRBD1 (5 bases). Germline CDR1 reads SNHLY; CDR2 reads FYNNEI. The CDR3 is 14 residues long. Deletions cut 7 bases from V and 4 bases from J, with 14 bases between. CDR3 sequence reads: CASNLNQGNQPQHF. The CDR3 nucleotides are TGTGCCAGCAATCTTAATCAGGGAAATCAGCCCCAGCATTTT.

J is TRBJ2-3 and V is TRBV18, with D tentatively TRBD1 (6 bases). Trimming cost V 1 base and J 1 base, with 12 bases left between them. The germline gives CDR1 KGHSH, CDR2 LQKENI. The CDR3 totals 16 residues. Here the CDR3 DNA reads TGTGCCAGCTCACCACTTTGGTCAGGGGGCACAGATACGCAGTATTTT. This gives the protein CASSPLWSGGTDTQYF. Based on the CDR3 plus reference TRBV18 and TRBJ2-3, the full variable domain is NAGVMQNPRHLVRRRGQEARLRCSPMKGHSHVYWYRQLPEEGLKFMVYLQKENIIDESGMPKERFSAEFPKEGPSILRIQQVVRGDSAAYFCASSPLWSGGTDTQYFGPGTRLTVL.

V gene TRBV28 combines with J gene TRBJ1-4, with a possible D match to TRBD1 (5 bases). Trimming shortened V by 1 base and J by 3 bases, and 15 bases separated the two germline ends. The germline gives CDR1 MDHEN, CDR2 SYDVKM. The CDR3 extends over 17 amino acids. In DNA, the CDR3 is TGTGCCAGCAGTTTATACGGGGAGGGGCCGGCTAATGAAAAACTGTTTTTT. Residues: CASSLYGEGPANEKLFF.

CDR3 in amino acids: CASSRQVQTNQMGYTF. CDR3 nucleotides: TGCGCCAGCAGCCGCCAAGTTCAAACAAATCAGATGGGCTACACCTTC. The V and J genes are TRBV4-1 and TRBJ1-2; the D is unclear. This CDR3 comprises 16 residues. V lost 4 bases and J lost 8, with 23 bases in between. Germline assignment: CDR1 MGHRA and CDR2 YSYEKL.

This clone came up a few times. The chain combines TRBV27 with TRBJ1-1; 7 positions agree with TRBD1. The V gene end was trimmed by 7 bases and the J gene end by 0 bases; junction bases not matched to a gene: 5. Germline CDR1 is MNHEY and CDR2 is SMNVEV (reference sequence). The CDR3 sequence is 14 residues long. The CDR3 nucleotides read TGTGCCAGCACCCGACAGGGAATGAACACTGAAGCTTTCTTT. Amino acids: CASTRQGMNTEAFF.

The chain has TRBV10-3 and TRBJ1-2; no clear D gene. Germline V gives CDR1 ENHRY, CDR2 SYGVKD. This CDR3 region has 16 residues. The ends were cut back, 0 bases at V and 4 bases at J, with 15 bases in the middle. The CDR3 DNA reads TGTGCCATCAGTGAGTCGAATTTGGCAGGAGGCTATGGCTACACCTTC. Its translation is CAISESNLAGGYGYTF.

V gene TRBV6-1 combines with J gene TRBJ1-2, with 7 bases identical to TRBD1. The trim removed 3 bases at V and 2 bases at J, leaving 6 bases unmatched. The CDR3 extends over 15 amino acids. CDR1 and CDR2 from the germline V gene are MNHNS and SASEGT. The CDR3 here is CASSDPGQANYGYTF. In nucleotides, the CDR3 is TGTGCCAGCAGTGACCCCGGACAGGCCAACTATGGCTACACCTTC.

The chain carries TRBV5-4 and TRBJ1-2; 8 bases line up with TRBD1. Germline CDR1 SGHNT, CDR2 YYREEE (reference sequence). The ends lost 5 bases at V and 6 bases at J; junction bases unmatched: 6. This CDR3 contains 13 residues. CDR3 coding DNA: TGTGCCAGCAGTTCGGACAGGGTTCATGGCTACACCTTC. It specifies CASSSDRVHGYTF. The full variable domain, in which reference TRBV5-4 and TRBJ1-2 provide the parts outside the CDR3, is ETGVTQSPTHLIKTRGQQVTLRCSSQSGHNTVSWYQQALGQGPQFIFQYYREEENGRGNFPPRFSGLQFPNYSSELNVNALELDDSALYLCASSSDRVHGYTFGSGTRLTVV.

The chain combines TRBV6-5 with TRBJ2-1; 10 positions agree with TRBD2. J gave up 5 bases and V 4 bases, and 5 bases lay outside the gene matches. This CDR3 comprises 15 residues. Per germline, CDR1 MNHEY and CDR2 SVGAGI. The CDR3 DNA is TGTGCCAGCAGTTTCCAGCGGGAGGGAAACAATGAGCAGTTCTTC. This translates into CASSFQREGNNEQFF.

The V call is TRBV2, the J call TRBJ1-3; no reliable D call. The CDR3 runs to 16 residues. V was pared by 6 bases and J by 5 bases, with 20 bases between. Germline V gene data show CDR1 as SNHLY and CDR2 as FYNNEI. The CDR3 DNA sequence: TGTGCCAGCAGCGCTGTGTGGCAGTTAAACCGAAACACCATATATTTT. Protein sequence: CASSAVWQLNRNTIYF. The variable domain in full, completed from reference TRBV2 and TRBJ1-3, reads EPEVTQTPSHQVTQMGQEVILRCVPISNHLYFYWYRQILGQKVEFLVSFYNNEISEKSEIFDDQFSVERPDGSNFTLKIRSTKLEDSAMYFCASSAVWQLNRNTIYFGEGSWLTVV.

The rearrangement links TRBV28 to TRBJ2-3, with 9 bases lining up with TRBD2. Looked up from germline, CDR1 is MDHEN and CDR2 is SYDVKM. Trimming at V came to 6 bases and at J to 4 bases, leaving 11 bases not matched to a gene. The CDR3 covers 16 residues. In DNA, the CDR3 is TGTGCCAGCAGCCCTATTAGCGGGAGAAGCGCAGATACGCAGTATTTT. Its translation: CASSPISGRSADTQYF.

This chain links TRBV27 with TRBJ2-1; 8 bases map to TRBD2. The junction had 12 bases not matched to a gene; V was cut back by 7 bases and J by 4 bases. This CDR3 is 16 amino acids long. The V gene's germline CDR1 is MNHEY and CDR2 SMNVEV (reference sequence). In DNA form, the CDR3 reads TGTGCCAGCACCGCTAACTTACTAGCGGTGTACAATGAGCAGTTCTTC. This sequence encodes CASTANLLAVYNEQFF.